The 7 T cell receptor beta chains below were found in one sample sequenced in a study of blood T cell repertoires in COVID-19. Data came from immunoSEQ multiplex PCR; TCRdb stores just in-frame clones and leaves some out. The sample contains approximately 160,000 clones, 80% to 90% of which appear only once. Specimen: peripheral blood. Receptor source: a woman aged 70-85 years with acute or convalescent COVID-19.

This clone was observed once. The chain combines TRBV18 with TRBJ2-3; TRBD1 matches 9 bases. The CDR3 has 14 amino acids. The V gene's germline CDR1 is KGHSH and CDR2 LQKENI. J gave up 5 bases and V 6 bases, and 6 bases lay outside the gene matches. The CDR3 loop is CASSGTGFQDTQYF. The CDR3 nucleotides read TGTGCCAGCTCGGGGACAGGGTTCCAAGATACGCAGTATTTT.

The chain is built from TRBV10-3 and TRBJ2-5; 8 bases agree with TRBD1. The trim removed 4 bases at V and 4 bases at J, leaving 8 bases unmatched. Germline V CDR1 and CDR2: ENHRY, SYGVKD. The CDR3 loop spans 15 amino acids. Here the CDR3 DNA reads TGTGCCATCAGTGTGGGCAGGGGGCAGGTAGAGACCCAGTACTTC. It codes for CAISVGRGQVETQYF.

V is TRBV28 and J is TRBJ2-3; no clear D. The CDR3 loop spans 13 amino acids. Germline loops: CDR1 MDHEN, CDR2 SYDVKM. V was shortened by 7 bases and J by 5 bases, with 13 bases between the two germline ends. The CDR3, as DNA: TGTGCCAGCACCCCCGCCGCGTTAGATACGCAGTATTTT. This gives the protein CASTPAALDTQYF.

The chain combines TRBV5-1 with TRBJ1-3, with no clear D. Germline V gene data show CDR1 as SGHRS and CDR2 as YFSETQ. The CDR3 length is 12 residues. V shed 4 bases and J shed 8 bases, with 10 bases lying between them. The CDR3: CASSVDGDTIYF. The CDR3 nucleotides read TGCGCCAGCAGCGTCGACGGGGACACCATATATTTT. Full variable domain (remainder filled in from reference TRBV5-1 and TRBJ1-3): KAGVTQTPRYLIKTRGQQVTLSCSPISGHRSVSWYQQTPGQGLQFLFEYFSETQRNKGNFPGRFSGRQFSNSRSEMNVSTLELGDSALYLCASSVDGDTIYFGEGSWLTVV.

V usage is TRBV24-1 and J usage is TRBJ2-1, with 10 bases fitting TRBD2. With V trimmed by 1 base and J by 6 bases, 8 bases remained unmatched. There are 17 residues in the CDR3. Germline-derived CDR1 and CDR2 are KGHDR and SFDVKD. The chain's CDR3 is CATSDFGSGREGNEQFF. In nucleotides, the CDR3 is TGTGCCACCAGTGATTTTGGGAGCGGGAGGGAGGGCAATGAGCAGTTCTTC.

V and J are TRBV6-1 and TRBJ2-2; D not certain. Trimming cost V 0 bases and J 1 base, with 18 bases left between them. This CDR3 region has 19 residues. The germline V gene encodes CDR1 MNHNS and CDR2 SASEGT. The CDR3 DNA sequence: TGTGCCAGCAGTGAAGCGAGGAACGTCCCAGCGAGGAACACCGGGGAGCTGTTTTTT. Amino acids: CASSEARNVPARNTGELFF.

This chain joins TRBV5-1 and TRBJ2-1; 7 nucleotides align to TRBD2. Germline V CDR1 and CDR2: SGHRS, YFSETQ. The trim removed 3 bases at V and 5 bases at J, leaving 8 bases unmatched. This CDR3 contains 15 residues. CDR3 nucleotides: TGCGCCAGCAGCTGGGCCGGGGGGTCTAACAATGAGCAGTTCTTC. It encodes CASSWAGGSNNEQFF.